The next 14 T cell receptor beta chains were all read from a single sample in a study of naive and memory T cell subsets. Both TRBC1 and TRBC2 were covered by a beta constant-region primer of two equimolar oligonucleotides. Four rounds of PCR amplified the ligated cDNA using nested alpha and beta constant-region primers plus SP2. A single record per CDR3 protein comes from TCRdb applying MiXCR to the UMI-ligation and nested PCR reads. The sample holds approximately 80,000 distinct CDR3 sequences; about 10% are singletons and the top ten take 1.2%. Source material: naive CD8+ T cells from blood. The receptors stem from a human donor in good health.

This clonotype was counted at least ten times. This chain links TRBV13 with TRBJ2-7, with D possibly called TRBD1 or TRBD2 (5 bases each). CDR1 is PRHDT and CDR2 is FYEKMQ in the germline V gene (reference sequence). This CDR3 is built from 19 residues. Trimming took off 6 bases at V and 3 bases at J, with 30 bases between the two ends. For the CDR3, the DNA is TGTGCCAGCAGTTTACTAAAGAATGAAGGGACCCAACTCAACTACGAGCAGTACTTC. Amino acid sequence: CASSLLKNEGTQLNYEQYF.

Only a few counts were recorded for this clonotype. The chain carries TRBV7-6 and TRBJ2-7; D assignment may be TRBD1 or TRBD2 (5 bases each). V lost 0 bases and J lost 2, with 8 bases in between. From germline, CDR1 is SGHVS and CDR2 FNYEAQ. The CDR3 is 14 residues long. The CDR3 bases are TGTGCCAGCAGCTTAGCGGGACGCCCCTACGAGCAGTACTTC. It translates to CASSLAGRPYEQYF.

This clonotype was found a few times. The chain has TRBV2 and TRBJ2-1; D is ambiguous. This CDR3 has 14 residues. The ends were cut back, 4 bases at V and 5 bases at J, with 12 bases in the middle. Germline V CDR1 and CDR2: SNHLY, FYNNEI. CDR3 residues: CASSGTATHNEQFF. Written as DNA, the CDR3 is TGTGCCAGCAGTGGGACCGCGACCCACAATGAGCAGTTCTTC.

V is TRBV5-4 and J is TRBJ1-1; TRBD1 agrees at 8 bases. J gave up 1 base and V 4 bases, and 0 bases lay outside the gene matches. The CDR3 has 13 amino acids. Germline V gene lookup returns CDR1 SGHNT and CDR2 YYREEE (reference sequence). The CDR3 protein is CASSGQGNTEAFF. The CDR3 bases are TGTGCCAGCAGCGGACAGGGGAACACTGAAGCTTTCTTT.

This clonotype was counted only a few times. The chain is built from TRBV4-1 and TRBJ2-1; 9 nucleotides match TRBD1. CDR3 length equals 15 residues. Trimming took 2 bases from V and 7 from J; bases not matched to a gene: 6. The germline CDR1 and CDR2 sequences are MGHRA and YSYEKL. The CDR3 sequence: CASSQRLDRGNEQFF. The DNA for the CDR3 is TGCGCCAGCAGCCAACGCCTGGACAGGGGTAATGAGCAGTTCTTC.

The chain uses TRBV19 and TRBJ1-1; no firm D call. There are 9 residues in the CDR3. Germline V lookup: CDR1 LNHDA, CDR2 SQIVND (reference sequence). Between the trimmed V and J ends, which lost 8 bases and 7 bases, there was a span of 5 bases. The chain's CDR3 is CASVIEAFF. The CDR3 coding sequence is TGTGCCAGTGTGATTGAAGCTTTCTTT.

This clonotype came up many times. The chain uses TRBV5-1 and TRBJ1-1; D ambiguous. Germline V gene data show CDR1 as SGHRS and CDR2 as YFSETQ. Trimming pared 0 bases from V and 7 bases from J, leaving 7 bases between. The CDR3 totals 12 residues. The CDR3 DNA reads TGCGCCAGCAGCTTGGCTGGGCTTGAAGCTTTCTTT. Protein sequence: CASSLAGLEAFF.

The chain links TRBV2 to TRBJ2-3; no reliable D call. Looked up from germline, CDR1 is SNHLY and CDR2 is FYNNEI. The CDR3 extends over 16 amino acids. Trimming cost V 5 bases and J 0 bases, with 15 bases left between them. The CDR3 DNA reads TGTGCCAGCAGTAAAGTTGGGCGGTCTAGCACAGATACGCAGTATTTT. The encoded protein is CASSKVGRSSTDTQYF.

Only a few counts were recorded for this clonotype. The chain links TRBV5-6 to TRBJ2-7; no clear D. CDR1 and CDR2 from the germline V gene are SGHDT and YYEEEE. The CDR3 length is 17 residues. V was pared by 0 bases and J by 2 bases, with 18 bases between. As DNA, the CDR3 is TGTGCCAGCAGCTTGGTTCCCCCCACCGTTCCCCCCTACGAGCAGTACTTC. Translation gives CASSLVPPTVPPYEQYF. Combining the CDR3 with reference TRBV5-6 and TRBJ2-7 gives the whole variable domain DAGVTQSPTHLIKTRGQQVTLRCSPKSGHDTVSWYQQALGQGPQFIFQYYEEEERQRGNFPDRFSGHQFPNYSSELNVNALLLGDSALYLCASSLVPPTVPPYEQYFGPGTRLTVT.

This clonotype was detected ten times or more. In DNA, the CDR3 is TGTGCCAGCAGTTTGTTGTCGATCAACACAGATACGCAGTATTTT. This encodes CASSLLSINTDTQYF. The chain links TRBV27 to TRBJ2-3; D remains unclear. Germline CDR1 is MNHEY and CDR2 is SMNVEV (reference sequence). V was cut by 3 bases and J by 2 bases, with 12 bases left in between. The CDR3 is 15 amino acids.

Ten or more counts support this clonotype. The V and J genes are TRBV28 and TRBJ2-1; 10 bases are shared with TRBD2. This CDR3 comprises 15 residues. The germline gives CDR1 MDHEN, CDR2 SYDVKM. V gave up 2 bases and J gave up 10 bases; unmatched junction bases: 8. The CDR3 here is CASSLEPSGSSEQFF. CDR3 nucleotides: TGTGCCAGCAGTTTAGAACCTAGCGGGAGCTCAGAGCAGTTCTTC.

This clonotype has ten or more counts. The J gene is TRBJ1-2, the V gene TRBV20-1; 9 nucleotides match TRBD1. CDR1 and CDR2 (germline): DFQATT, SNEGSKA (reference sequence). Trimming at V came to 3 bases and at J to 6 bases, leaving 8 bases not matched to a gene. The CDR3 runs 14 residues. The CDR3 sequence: CSARGRDRDNGYTF. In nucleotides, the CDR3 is TGCAGTGCTAGGGGACGGGACAGGGACAATGGCTACACCTTC.

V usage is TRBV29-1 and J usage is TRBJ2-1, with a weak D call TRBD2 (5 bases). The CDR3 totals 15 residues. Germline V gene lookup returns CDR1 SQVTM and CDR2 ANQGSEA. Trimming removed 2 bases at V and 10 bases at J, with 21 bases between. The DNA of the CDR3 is TGCAGCGTTGAAATGAGACTACGCCCTATGGGGGAGCAGTTCTTC. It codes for CSVEMRLRPMGEQFF.

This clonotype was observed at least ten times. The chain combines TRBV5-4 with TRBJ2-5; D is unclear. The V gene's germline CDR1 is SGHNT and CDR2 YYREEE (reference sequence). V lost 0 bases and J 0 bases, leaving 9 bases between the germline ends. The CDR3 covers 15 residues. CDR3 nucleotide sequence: TGTGCCAGCAGCTTGGGTAGAGACCACCAAGAGACCCAGTACTTC. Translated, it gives CASSLGRDHQETQYF.